The 9 T cell receptor beta chains listed next were all sequenced from one sample in a study of cytomegalovirus exposure and HLA in healthy donors. TCRdb's copy holds only in-frame clones and misses some; the assay was immunoSEQ multiplex PCR. The repertoire holds about 140,000 clones, with roughly nine tenths as singletons. Sequenced: PBMCs. These receptors were collected from a man in his late teens or twenties in good health and CMV-seronegative.

J is TRBJ1-1 and V is TRBV2, with unresolved D. The CDR3 is 15 amino acids. Germline loops: CDR1 SNHLY, CDR2 FYNNEI. Deletions cut 0 bases from V and 2 bases from J, with 10 bases between. CDR3 nucleotides: TGTGCCAGCAGTGAAGCCCCTTTTCCCAACACTGAAGCTTTCTTT. Translating gives CASSEAPFPNTEAFF.

The V and J genes are TRBV19 and TRBJ2-3, with 7 bases identical to TRBD1. Germline-derived CDR1 and CDR2 are LNHDA and SQIVND (reference sequence). V lost 1 base, J lost 2 bases, and 6 bases stayed unmatched. CDR3 length: 16 amino acids. The DNA of the CDR3 is TGTGCCAGTAGTATAGCAAGACAGGGTAACACAGATACGCAGTATTTT. Translation: CASSIARQGNTDTQYF.

Written as DNA, the CDR3 is TGTGCCAGTATGGACAGAGCCTACGAGCAGTACTTC. The encoded protein is CASMDRAYEQYF. This chain joins TRBV19 and TRBJ2-7, with D possibly matching TRBD1 (6 bases). Trimming stripped 7 bases from V and 2 bases from J, with 9 bases between. This CDR3 contains 12 residues. The V gene's germline CDR1 is LNHDA and CDR2 SQIVND (reference sequence).

With respect to this clone: Other DNA sequences within the sample encode an identical CDR3. The J gene is TRBJ1-2, the V gene TRBV29-1; 8 nucleotides line up with TRBD1. Trimming cost V 1 base and J 5 bases; bases outside gene matches: 6. The CDR3 length is 14 residues. Germline loops: CDR1 SQVTM, CDR2 ANQGSEA. CDR3 region: CSVEGRGRGYGYTF. The CDR3 DNA sequence: TGCAGCGTTGAAGGCAGGGGGCGGGGATATGGCTACACCTTC.

V gene TRBV13 combines with J gene TRBJ2-7, with a possible D match to TRBD2 (5 bases). The CDR3 runs 13 residues. Germline CDR1 and CDR2: PRHDT and FYEKMQ (reference sequence). V lost 5 bases to trimming and J lost 0 bases, with 8 bases between them. CDR3 residues: CASSSRGSYEQYF. In DNA form, the CDR3 reads TGTGCCAGCAGCAGCCGGGGCTCCTACGAGCAGTACTTC. The complete variable domain, with remaining parts taken from reference TRBV13 and TRBJ2-7, reads AAGVIQSPRHLIKEKRETATLKCYPIPRHDTVYWYQQGPGQDPQFLISFYEKMQSDKGSIPDRFSAQQFSDYHSELNMSSLELGDSALYFCASSSRGSYEQYFGPGTRLTVT.

The J gene is TRBJ2-1, the V gene TRBV19; 9 nucleotides match TRBD2. The V gene end was trimmed by 6 bases and the J gene end by 5 bases; junction bases not matched to a gene: 8. CDR3 length: 15 residues. Looked up from germline, CDR1 is LNHDA and CDR2 is SQIVND (reference sequence). The DNA of the CDR3 is TGTGCCAGTAGCACACTAGCGGGCCGGGACAATGAGCAGTTCTTC. This codes for CASSTLAGRDNEQFF. Variable domain in full (rest from reference TRBV19 and TRBJ2-1): DGGITQSPKYLFRKEGQNVTLSCEQNLNHDAMYWYRQDPGQGLRLIYYSQIVNDFQKGDIAEGYSVSREKKESFPLTVTSAQKNPTAFYLCASSTLAGRDNEQFFGPGTRLTVL.

The chain employs TRBV15 and TRBJ2-7; TRBD1 matches at 7 bases. V dropped 6 bases and J dropped 2; count of bases not matched to a gene: 10. The CDR3 consists of 15 residues. Per germline, CDR1 LNHNV and CDR2 YYDKDF (reference sequence). The chain's CDR3 is CATRPHRGTTYEQYF. DNA for the CDR3: TGTGCCACCAGGCCACACAGGGGCACAACCTACGAGCAGTACTTC.

This chain uses TRBV18 with TRBJ2-7, with TRBD1 matching 9 bases. Losses at the gene ends were 3 bases for V and 2 bases for J; bases not matched to a gene: 2. Per germline, CDR1 KGHSH and CDR2 LQKENI. The CDR3 extends over 14 amino acids. CDR3 DNA: TGTGCCAGCTCACCTGGGACAGGGACCTACGAGCAGTACTTC. This translates into CASSPGTGTYEQYF. The whole variable domain, remainder taken from reference TRBV18 and TRBJ2-7, is NAGVMQNPRHLVRRRGQEARLRCSPMKGHSHVYWYRQLPEEGLKFMVYLQKENIIDESGMPKERFSAEFPKEGPSILRIQQVVRGDSAAYFCASSPGTGTYEQYFGPGTRLTVT.

V is TRBV19 and J is TRBJ2-7; perhaps TRBD1 as D (6 bases). CDR3 length: 13 amino acids. V was pared by 10 bases and J by 3 bases, with 16 bases between. Germline CDR1 LNHDA, CDR2 SQIVND (reference sequence). CDR3 in amino acids: CATLDSMNYEQYF. CDR3 sequence (DNA): TGTGCCACCCTGGACAGCATGAACTACGAGCAGTACTTC. The full variable domain, completed using reference TRBV19 and TRBJ2-7, is DGGITQSPKYLFRKEGQNVTLSCEQNLNHDAMYWYRQDPGQGLRLIYYSQIVNDFQKGDIAEGYSVSREKKESFPLTVTSAQKNPTAFYLCATLDSMNYEQYFGPGTRLTVT.